Listed here are 21 T cell receptor beta chains from one sample, sequenced in a study of cytomegalovirus exposure and HLA in healthy donors. Vbeta (60) and Jbeta (13) primers were used in the PCR. The data were produced by immunoSEQ multiplex PCR, yet TCRdb's version contains in-frame clones alone and is incomplete. The profile covers roughly 100,000 clones, with over 80% appearing a single time and 5% to 6.5% taken by the ten largest. Sample: PBMCs. Every receptor here comes from a man aged 18 to 30 in good health and CMV-seronegative.

The chain links TRBV30 to TRBJ1-1; 9 bases fit TRBD1. V dropped 3 bases and J dropped 0; count of bases not matched to a gene: 5. Germline values: CDR1 GTSNPN, CDR2 SVGIG (reference sequence). This CDR3 has 15 amino acids. The CDR3 nucleotides read TGTGCCTGGAGGGTAGGGGACAGGGTGAACACTGAAGCTTTCTTT. Amino acids: CAWRVGDRVNTEAFF.

The rearrangement links TRBV28 to TRBJ2-1, with 8 bases identical to TRBD1. The CDR3 is made up of 16 amino acids. The V gene's germline CDR1 is MDHEN and CDR2 SYDVKM. V lost 2 bases to trimming and J lost 9 bases; unmatched junction nucleotides: 12. The CDR3 bases are TGTGCCAGCAGTTTAGGGACCCGGACAGGGAGAATTGAGCAGTTCTTC. Its translation is CASSLGTRTGRIEQFF.

J is TRBJ1-2 and V is TRBV14; TRBD1 agrees at 7 bases. Germline V gene lookup returns CDR1 SGHDN and CDR2 FVKESK. V was clipped by 4 bases and J by 2 bases; unmatched bases: 4. The CDR3 has 14 amino acids. The CDR3, as DNA: TGTGCCAGCAGCCCCCAGGGGGGAAACTATGGCTACACCTTC. Translating gives CASSPQGGNYGYTF.

V gene TRBV6-6 combines with J gene TRBJ2-2, with TRBD1 matching 9 bases. This CDR3 contains 15 residues. CDR1 MNHNY and CDR2 SVGAGI come from the germline V gene (reference sequence). With V trimmed by 4 bases and J by 5 bases, 5 bases remained unmatched. The CDR3 bases are TGTGCCAGCAGTTCCGGGACAGGGTCGACCGGGGAGCTGTTTTTT. It encodes CASSSGTGSTGELFF.

The chain combines TRBV27 with TRBJ2-7, with TRBD2 matching 7 bases. CDR3 length: 15 residues. Germline V CDR1 and CDR2: MNHEY, SMNVEV (reference sequence). With V trimmed by 5 bases and J by 6 bases, 13 bases remained unmatched. This CDR3 is CASSPWEGRLSEQYF. CDR3 DNA: TGTGCCAGCAGTCCCTGGGAGGGGAGGTTAAGCGAGCAGTACTTC.

The chain combines TRBV7-9 with TRBJ2-7; TRBD2 matches 10 bases. Germline V gene lookup returns CDR1 SEHNR and CDR2 FQNEAQ (reference sequence). CDR3 length: 15 residues. Trimming cost V 4 bases and J 6 bases; bases outside gene matches: 9. The CDR3 sequence: CASSYLAGAFREQYF. CDR3 in DNA: TGTGCCAGCAGCTACCTAGCGGGAGCCTTTCGCGAGCAGTACTTC. Full variable domain (missing parts from reference TRBV7-9 and TRBJ2-7): DTGVSQNPRHKITKRGQNVTFRCDPISEHNRLYWYRQTLGQGPEFLTYFQNEAQLEKSRLLSDRFSAERPKGSFSTLEIQRTEQGDSAMYLCASSYLAGAFREQYFGPGTRLTVT.

Points on this clone: Being one base from a much bigger clone, this may be a read error. V usage is TRBV19 and J usage is TRBJ2-3; 11 bases match TRBD2. V dropped 3 bases and J dropped 1; count of bases not matched to a gene: 3. CDR1 LNHDA and CDR2 SQIVND come from the germline V gene (reference sequence). The CDR3 spans 16 residues. The CDR3: CASSMVAGGGTDTQYF. CDR3 nucleotide sequence: TGTGCCAGTAGTATGGTAGCGGGAGGGGGCACAGATACGCAGTATTTT. The full variable domain, in which reference TRBV19 and TRBJ2-3 provide the parts outside the CDR3, is DGGITQSPKYLFRKEGQNVTLSCEQNLNHDAMYWYRQDPGQGLRLIYYSQIVNDFQKGDIAEGYSVSREKKESFPLTVTSAQKNPTAFYLCASSMVAGGGTDTQYFGPGTRLTVL.

This chain links TRBV28 with TRBJ2-7, with 7 bases that match TRBD2. The CDR3 has 15 amino acids. The germline CDR1 and CDR2 sequences are MDHEN and SYDVKM. Trimming cost V 8 bases and J 3 bases; bases outside gene matches: 13. This CDR3 is CASAKSGTNIYEQYF. In DNA form, the CDR3 reads TGTGCCAGCGCCAAATCCGGGACTAATATCTACGAGCAGTACTTC. Looking up the rest from reference TRBV28 and TRBJ2-7 gives the full variable domain: DVKVTQSSRYLVKRTGEKVFLECVQDMDHENMFWYRQDPGLGLRLIYFSYDVKMKEKGDIPEGYSVSREKKERFSLILESASTNQTSMYLCASAKSGTNIYEQYFGPGTRLTVT.

Of note for this clone: An end of the junction differs from the germline gene, which may be a read error. The chain carries TRBV9 and TRBJ2-7, with 11 bases lining up with TRBD2. Germline-derived CDR1 and CDR2 are SGDLS and YYNGEE. The CDR3 has 17 residues. The CDR3 nucleotides are TGTGCCAGCAGCGTAGCGTCTAGCGGGAGGTCCTCCGACGAGCAGTACTTC. It specifies CASSVASSGRSSDEQYF.

The chain couples TRBV10-3 to TRBJ2-5, with no clear D. TRBJ2-7 explains the end of the DNA better; the J call may be wrong. Per the germline V gene, CDR1 is ENHRY and CDR2 is SYGVKD. CDR3 length: 13 residues. CDR3 loop: CAISEHSGYEQYF. CDR3 coding DNA: TGTGCCATCAGTGAGCACTCGGGTTACGAGCAGTACTTC.

The rearrangement links TRBV15 to TRBJ2-3; 7 bases line up with TRBD2. Germline V gene data show CDR1 as LNHNV and CDR2 as YYDKDF (reference sequence). The length of the CDR3 is 15 residues. Unmatched junction bases numbered 6, after V lost 6 bases and J lost 0 bases. The CDR3 DNA reads TGTGCCACCAGGACGGGAGGCTCTAGCACAGATACGCAGTATTTT. Translated, it gives CATRTGGSSTDTQYF. Full variable domain (remainder filled in from reference TRBV15 and TRBJ2-3): DAMVIQNPRYQVTQFGKPVTLSCSQTLNHNVMYWYQQKSSQAPKLLFHYYDKDFNNEADTPDNFQSRRPNTSFCFLDIRSPGLGDTAMYLCATRTGGSSTDTQYFGPGTRLTVL.

The rearrangement links TRBV7-2 to TRBJ2-7; TRBD2 aligns across 10 bases. Looked up from germline, CDR1 is SGHTA and CDR2 is FQGNSA. V was clipped by 6 bases and J by 5 bases; unmatched bases: 10. The CDR3 has 15 residues. DNA of the CDR3: TGTGCCAGCAGTCCTGACGGACTAGCGGAAGACGAGCAGTACTTC. Protein: CASSPDGLAEDEQYF.

This clone was seen only a few times. A far larger clone is a single base away, which makes a read error likely. Other DNA sequences in the same sample also yield this CDR3. CDR3 sequence: CASSTAGTGQFF. DNA for the CDR3: TGTGCTAGCAGCACCGCCGGGACAGGGCAGTTCTTC. The chain joins TRBV7-7 to TRBJ2-1, with 8 bases fitting TRBD1. Germline CDR1 is SSHAT and CDR2 is FNYEAQ (reference sequence). The CDR3 has 12 residues. Full variable domain (remainder filled in from reference TRBV7-7 and TRBJ2-1): GAGVSQSPRYKVTKRGQDVTLRCDPISSHATLYWYQQALGQGPEFLTYFNYEAQPDKSGLPSDRFSAERPEGSISTLTIQRTEQRDSAMYRCASSTAGTGQFFGPGTRLTVL.

CDR3 DNA sequence: TGCGCCAGCAGCCAAGATCACAGGGGGTTTTACGAGCAGTACTTC. Protein sequence: CASSQDHRGFYEQYF. The gene calls are TRBV4-3 and TRBJ2-7; 8 nucleotides align to TRBD1. This CDR3 contains 15 residues. The germline CDR1 and CDR2 sequences are LGHNA and YSLEER. Losses at the gene ends were 0 bases for V and 4 bases for J; bases not matched to a gene: 5.

The V gene is TRBV5-4, the J gene TRBJ2-7; a possible D gene is TRBD2 (6 bases). This CDR3 has 14 residues. Trimming shortened V by 2 bases and J by 2 bases, and 11 bases separated the two germline ends. CDR1 is SGHNT, CDR2 YYREEE, per germline (reference sequence). CDR3 loop: CASSLSGLTYEQYF. The CDR3 DNA is TGTGCCAGCAGCTTATCGGGACTGACCTACGAGCAGTACTTC.

This clone was found a few times. The V and J genes are TRBV30 and TRBJ1-1; 8 bases line up with TRBD1. This CDR3 is built from 11 residues. In germline, CDR1 is GTSNPN, CDR2 SVGIG (reference sequence). V lost 7 bases and J lost 3; bases outside the gene matches: 1. This CDR3 is CASQGDTEAFF. DNA of the CDR3: TGTGCCTCACAGGGGGACACTGAAGCTTTCTTT. The full variable domain, with the rest looked up from reference TRBV30 and TRBJ1-1, is SQTIHQWPATLVQPVGSPLSLECTVEGTSNPNLYWYRQAAGRGLQLLFYSVGIGQISSEVPQNLSASRPQDRQFILSSKKLLLSDSGFYLCASQGDTEAFFGQGTRLTVV.

This clone was observed a few times. The chain uses TRBV27 and TRBJ1-1; D is uncertain. The ends were cut back, 2 bases at V and 6 bases at J, with 7 bases in the middle. The length of the CDR3 is 12 residues. CDR1 is MNHEY and CDR2 is SMNVEV in the germline V gene (reference sequence). CDR3 DNA sequence: TGTGCCAGCAGTTTACGGGGAGCTGAAGCTTTCTTT. It codes for CASSLRGAEAFF.

The chain joins TRBV28 to TRBJ2-1; TRBD2 might be the D (7 bases). V lost 7 bases and J lost 8, with 24 bases in between. This CDR3 is built from 16 residues. CDR1 is MDHEN, CDR2 SYDVKM, per germline. The DNA of the CDR3 is TGTGCCAGCACCGAAGCCGAGGGGGACTATCTCCATGAGCAGTTCTTC. Translating it yields CASTEAEGDYLHEQFF.

This chain links TRBV11-3 with TRBJ2-3; 8 bases agree with TRBD2. The CDR3 is 15 residues long. The J segment lost 0 bases and the V segment lost 4 bases, leaving 3 bases of the junction unmatched. Germline-derived CDR1 and CDR2 are SGHNT and YENEEA. This chain's CDR3 is CASSSGGRSTDTQYF. Written as DNA, the CDR3 is TGTGCCAGCAGCTCGGGGGGGAGAAGCACAGATACGCAGTATTTT.

J is TRBJ2-3 and V is TRBV11-2; 7 bases align to TRBD2. The CDR3 is 15 amino acids. V trimming: 1 base; J trimming: 4 bases; junction bases outside the gene matches: 5. The germline gives CDR1 SGHAT, CDR2 FQNNGV. CDR3 DNA sequence: TGTGCCAGCAGCTTAGCGGGAGGATTAGCAGATACGCAGTATTTT. Translating it yields CASSLAGGLADTQYF.

This chain joins TRBV7-3 and TRBJ1-4; possibly TRBD1 for D (6 bases). Germline CDR1 reads SGHTA; CDR2 reads FQGTGA. The ends were cut back, 2 bases at V and 2 bases at J, with 18 bases in the middle. The CDR3 is 18 residues long. The chain's CDR3 is CASSLVGRGVPTNEKLFF. The CDR3 coding sequence is TGTGCCAGCAGCTTAGTCGGCAGGGGAGTACCCACTAATGAAAAACTGTTTTTT.